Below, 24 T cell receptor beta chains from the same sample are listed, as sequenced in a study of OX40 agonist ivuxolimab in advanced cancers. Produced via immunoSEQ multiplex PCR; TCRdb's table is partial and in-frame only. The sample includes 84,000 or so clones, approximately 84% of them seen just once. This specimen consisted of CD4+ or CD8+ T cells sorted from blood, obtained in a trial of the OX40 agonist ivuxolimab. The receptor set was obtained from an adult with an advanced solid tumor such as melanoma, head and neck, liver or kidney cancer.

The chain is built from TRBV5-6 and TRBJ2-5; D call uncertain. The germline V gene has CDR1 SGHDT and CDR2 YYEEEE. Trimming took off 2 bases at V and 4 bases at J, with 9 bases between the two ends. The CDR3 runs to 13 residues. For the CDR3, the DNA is TGTGCCAGCAGCTTCTCGGGCCTAGAGACCCAGTACTTC. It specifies CASSFSGLETQYF.

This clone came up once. The CDR3 nucleotides are TGTGCCAGCAGCTTAGCAGGGGTCAACACAGATACGCAGTATTTT. Translated, it gives CASSLAGVNTDTQYF. The V gene is TRBV7-2, the J gene TRBJ2-3, with a tentative D call TRBD1 (5 bases). Germline loops: CDR1 SGHTA, CDR2 FQGNSA. V was trimmed by 0 bases and J by 2 bases, leaving 9 bases between them. The CDR3 consists of 15 residues.

The CDR3 is CASSSLQNSGNTIYF. The CDR3 region has the DNA TGTGCCAGTAGTAGTCTGCAGAACTCTGGAAACACCATATATTTT. The chain links TRBV19 to TRBJ1-3; D gene ambiguous. CDR1 and CDR2 from the germline V gene are LNHDA and SQIVND (reference sequence). V was clipped by 4 bases and J by 0 bases, with 10 bases between them. The CDR3 totals 15 residues.

The CDR3 DNA sequence: TGTGCCAGCAGTCCCGGGACAGCAGATACGCAGTATTTT. Residues: CASSPGTADTQYF. The chain recombines TRBV5-8 with TRBJ2-3, with 7 bases matching TRBD1. There are 13 residues in the CDR3. In germline, CDR1 is SGHTS, CDR2 YDEGEE. V was pared by 5 bases and J by 4 bases, with 4 bases of the junction left unmatched.

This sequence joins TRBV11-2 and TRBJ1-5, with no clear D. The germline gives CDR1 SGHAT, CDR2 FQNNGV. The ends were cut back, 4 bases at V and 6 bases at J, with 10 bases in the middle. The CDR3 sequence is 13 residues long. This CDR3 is CASSYIAGQPQHF. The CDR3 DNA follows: TGTGCCAGCAGCTACATAGCGGGTCAGCCCCAGCATTTT. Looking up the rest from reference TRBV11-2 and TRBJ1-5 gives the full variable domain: EAGVAQSPRYKIIEKRQSVAFWCNPISGHATLYWYQQILGQGPKLLIQFQNNGVVDDSQLPKDRFSAERLKGVDSTLKIQPAKLEDSAVYLCASSYIAGQPQHFGDGTRLSIL.

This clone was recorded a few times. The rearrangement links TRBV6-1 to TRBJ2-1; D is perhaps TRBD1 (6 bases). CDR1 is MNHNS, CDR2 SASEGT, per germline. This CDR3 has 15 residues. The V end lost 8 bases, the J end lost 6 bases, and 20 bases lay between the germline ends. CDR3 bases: TGTGCCAGCGGGGGCTGGGGAATGGGTGGCAATGAGCAGTTCTTC. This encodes CASGGWGMGGNEQFF.

CDR3 DNA sequence: TGTGCCAGCAGCACGTTAGCGGGGGGCCTCGGCACAGATACGCAGTATTTT. Amino acids: CASSTLAGGLGTDTQYF. This chain uses TRBV7-3 with TRBJ2-3; 10 bases line up with TRBD2. The V and J ends lost 5 bases and 1 base, in that order; junction bases with no gene match: 9. Germline values: CDR1 SGHTA, CDR2 FQGTGA. The CDR3 runs 17 residues.

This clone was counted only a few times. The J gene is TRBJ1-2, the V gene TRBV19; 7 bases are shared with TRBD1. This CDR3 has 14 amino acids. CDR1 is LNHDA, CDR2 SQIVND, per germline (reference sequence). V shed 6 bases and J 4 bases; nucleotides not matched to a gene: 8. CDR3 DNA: TGTGCCAGTAGAAGGACAGGTCTATCCTATGGCTACACCTTC. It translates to CASRRTGLSYGYTF.

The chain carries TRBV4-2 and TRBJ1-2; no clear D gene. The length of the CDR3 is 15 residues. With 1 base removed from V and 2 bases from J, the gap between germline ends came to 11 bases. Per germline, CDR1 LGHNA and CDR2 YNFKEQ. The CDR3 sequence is CASSQVMAANYGYTF. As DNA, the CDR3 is TGTGCCAGCAGCCAAGTTATGGCAGCCAACTATGGCTACACCTTC.

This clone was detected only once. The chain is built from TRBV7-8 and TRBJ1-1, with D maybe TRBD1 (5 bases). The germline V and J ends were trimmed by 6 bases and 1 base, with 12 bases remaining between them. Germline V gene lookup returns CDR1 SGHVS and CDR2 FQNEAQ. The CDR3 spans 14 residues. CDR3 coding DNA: TGTGCCAGCAGGTCAAGACAGACGAACACTGAAGCTTTCTTT. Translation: CASRSRQTNTEAFF.

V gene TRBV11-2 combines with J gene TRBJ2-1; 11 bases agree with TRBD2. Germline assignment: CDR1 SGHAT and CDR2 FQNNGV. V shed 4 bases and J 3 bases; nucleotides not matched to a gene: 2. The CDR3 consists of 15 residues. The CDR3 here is CASSSTSGGYNEQFF. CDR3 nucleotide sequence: TGTGCCAGCAGCTCAACTAGCGGGGGCTACAATGAGCAGTTCTTC.

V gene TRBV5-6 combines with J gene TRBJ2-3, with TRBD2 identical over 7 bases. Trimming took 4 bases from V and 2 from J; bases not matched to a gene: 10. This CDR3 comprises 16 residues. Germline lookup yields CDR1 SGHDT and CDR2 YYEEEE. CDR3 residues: CASSLRAGSITDTQYF. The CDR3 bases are TGTGCCAGCAGCCTCCGAGCGGGGTCGATCACAGATACGCAGTATTTT.

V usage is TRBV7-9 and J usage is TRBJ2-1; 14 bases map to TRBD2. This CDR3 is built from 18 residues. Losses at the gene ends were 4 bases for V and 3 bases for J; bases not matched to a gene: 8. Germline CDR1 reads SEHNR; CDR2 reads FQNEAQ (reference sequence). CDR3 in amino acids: CASSWTSGGLGLYNEQFF. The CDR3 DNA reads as TGTGCCAGCAGCTGGACTAGCGGGGGGCTGGGGCTCTACAATGAGCAGTTCTTC.

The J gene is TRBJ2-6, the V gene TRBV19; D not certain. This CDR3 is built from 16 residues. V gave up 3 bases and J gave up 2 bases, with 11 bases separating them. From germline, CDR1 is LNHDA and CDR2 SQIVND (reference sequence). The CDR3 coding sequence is TGTGCCAGTAGTATCGGCCGGTCGACTGGGGCCAACGTCCTGACTTTC. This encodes CASSIGRSTGANVLTF. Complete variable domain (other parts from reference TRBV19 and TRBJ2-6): DGGITQSPKYLFRKEGQNVTLSCEQNLNHDAMYWYRQDPGQGLRLIYYSQIVNDFQKGDIAEGYSVSREKKESFPLTVTSAQKNPTAFYLCASSIGRSTGANVLTFGAGSRLTVL.

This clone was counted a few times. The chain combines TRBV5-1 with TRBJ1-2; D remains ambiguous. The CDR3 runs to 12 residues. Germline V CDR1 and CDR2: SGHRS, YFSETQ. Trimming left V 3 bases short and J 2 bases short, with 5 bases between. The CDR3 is CASSSDNYGYTF. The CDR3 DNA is TGCGCCAGCAGCTCAGACAACTATGGCTACACCTTC.

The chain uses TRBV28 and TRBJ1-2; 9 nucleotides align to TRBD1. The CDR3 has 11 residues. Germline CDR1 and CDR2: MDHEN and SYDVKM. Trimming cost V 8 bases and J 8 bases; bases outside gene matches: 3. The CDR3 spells CASWTGDGYTF. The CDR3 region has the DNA TGTGCCAGCTGGACAGGGGACGGCTACACCTTC.

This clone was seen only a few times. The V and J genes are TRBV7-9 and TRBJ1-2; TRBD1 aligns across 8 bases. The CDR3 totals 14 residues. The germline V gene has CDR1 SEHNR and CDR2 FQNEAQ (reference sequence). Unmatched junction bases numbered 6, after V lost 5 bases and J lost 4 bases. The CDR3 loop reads CASSPGTGSYGYTF. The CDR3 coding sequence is TGTGCCAGCAGCCCTGGGACAGGCTCCTATGGCTACACCTTC.

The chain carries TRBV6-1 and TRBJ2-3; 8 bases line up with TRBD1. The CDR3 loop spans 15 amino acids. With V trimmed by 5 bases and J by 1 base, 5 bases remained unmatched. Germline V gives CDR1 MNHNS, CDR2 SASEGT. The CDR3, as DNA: TGTGCCAGCAGTACAGGGGGGCTGGGCACAGATACGCAGTATTTT. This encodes CASSTGGLGTDTQYF.

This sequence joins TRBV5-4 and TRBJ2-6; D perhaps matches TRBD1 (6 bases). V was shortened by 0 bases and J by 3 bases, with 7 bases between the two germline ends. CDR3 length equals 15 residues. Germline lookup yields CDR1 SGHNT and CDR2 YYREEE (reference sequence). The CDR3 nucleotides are TGTGCCAGCAGCTTGGGGGGGCATGGGGCCAACGTCCTGACTTTC. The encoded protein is CASSLGGHGANVLTF. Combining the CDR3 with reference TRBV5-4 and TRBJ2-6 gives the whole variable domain ETGVTQSPTHLIKTRGQQVTLRCSSQSGHNTVSWYQQALGQGPQFIFQYYREEENGRGNFPPRFSGLQFPNYSSELNVNALELDDSALYLCASSLGGHGANVLTFGAGSRLTVL.

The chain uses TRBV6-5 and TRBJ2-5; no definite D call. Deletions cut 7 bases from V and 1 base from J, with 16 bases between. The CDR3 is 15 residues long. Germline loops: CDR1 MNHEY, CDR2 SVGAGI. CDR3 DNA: TGTGCCAGCACCCTCTCACCATACATCCAAGAGACCCAGTACTTC. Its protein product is CASTLSPYIQETQYF.

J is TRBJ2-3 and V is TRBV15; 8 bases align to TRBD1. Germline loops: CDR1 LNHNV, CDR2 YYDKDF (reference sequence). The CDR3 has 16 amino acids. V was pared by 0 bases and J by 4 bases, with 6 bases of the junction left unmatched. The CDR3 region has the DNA TGTGCCACCAGCAGAGAGGGCAGGGGACAGGCAGATACGCAGTATTTT. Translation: CATSREGRGQADTQYF.

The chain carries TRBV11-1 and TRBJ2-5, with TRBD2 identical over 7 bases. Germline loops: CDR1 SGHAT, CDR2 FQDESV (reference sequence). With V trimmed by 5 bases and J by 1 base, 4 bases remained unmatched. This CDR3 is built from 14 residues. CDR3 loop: CASSGRGPQETQYF. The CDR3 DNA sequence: TGTGCCAGCAGCGGGAGGGGCCCCCAAGAGACCCAGTACTTC.

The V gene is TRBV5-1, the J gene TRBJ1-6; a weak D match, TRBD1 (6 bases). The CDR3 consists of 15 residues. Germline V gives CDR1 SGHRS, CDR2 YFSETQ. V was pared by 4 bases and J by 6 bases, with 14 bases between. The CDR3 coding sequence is TGCGCCAGCAGCCAGTCTTCGACAGGTAATTCACCCCTCCACTTT. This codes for CASSQSSTGNSPLHF.

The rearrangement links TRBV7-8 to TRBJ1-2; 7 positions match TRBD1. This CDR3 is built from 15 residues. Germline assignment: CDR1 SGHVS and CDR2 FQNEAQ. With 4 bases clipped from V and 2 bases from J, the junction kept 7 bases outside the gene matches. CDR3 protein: CASSSAQGGNYGYTF. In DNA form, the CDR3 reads TGTGCCAGCAGCTCCGCCCAGGGGGGAAACTATGGCTACACCTTC.